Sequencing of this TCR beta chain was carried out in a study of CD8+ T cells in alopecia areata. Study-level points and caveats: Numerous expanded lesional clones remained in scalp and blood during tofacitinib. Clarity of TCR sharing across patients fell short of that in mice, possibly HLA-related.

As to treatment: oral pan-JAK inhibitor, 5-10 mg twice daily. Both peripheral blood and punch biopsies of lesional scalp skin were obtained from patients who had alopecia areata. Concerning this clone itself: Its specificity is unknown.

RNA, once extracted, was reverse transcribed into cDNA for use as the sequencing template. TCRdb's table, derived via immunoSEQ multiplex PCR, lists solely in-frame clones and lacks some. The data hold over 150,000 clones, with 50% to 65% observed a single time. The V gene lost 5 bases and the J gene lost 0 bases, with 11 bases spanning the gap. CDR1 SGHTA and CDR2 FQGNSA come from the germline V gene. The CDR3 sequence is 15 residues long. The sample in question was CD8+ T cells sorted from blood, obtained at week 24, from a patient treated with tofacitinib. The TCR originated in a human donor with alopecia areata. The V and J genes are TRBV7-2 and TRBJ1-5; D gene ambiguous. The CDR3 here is CASSPKIFSNQPQHF. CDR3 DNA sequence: TGTGCCAGCAGCCCGAAGATCTTTAGCAATCAGCCCCAGCATTTT.